This T cell receptor beta chain was identified in a study of a mutant IDH1 vaccine in newly diagnosed glioma. Germline CDR1 is MNHEY and CDR2 is SVGAGI. The CDR3 loop spans 14 amino acids. A note on this clone: What it recognizes is unknown.

Profiling relied on immunoSEQ multiplex PCR, and the TCRdb table lists in-frame clones only, not all of them. This sample has 60,000 or so clones, with about 88% found just once. Described time point: week 23, last vaccination. With topical imiquimod, each dose of the vaccine consisted of 300 ug of mutant IDH1 20-mer peptide. The chain is built from TRBV6-5 and TRBJ2-5; D possibly corresponds to TRBD1 (6 bases). The J call could be wrong; TRBJ2-7 is a better fit for the DNA end. This TCR was recovered from a man aged 25-45 years with glioma. The material was PBMCs, obtained from a glioma patient whose treatment included an IDH1 peptide vaccine. The CDR3 DNA reads TGTGCCAGCCGGAAAGGAGGACAGCCCTACGAGCAGTACTTC. Residues: CASRKGGQPYEQYF.